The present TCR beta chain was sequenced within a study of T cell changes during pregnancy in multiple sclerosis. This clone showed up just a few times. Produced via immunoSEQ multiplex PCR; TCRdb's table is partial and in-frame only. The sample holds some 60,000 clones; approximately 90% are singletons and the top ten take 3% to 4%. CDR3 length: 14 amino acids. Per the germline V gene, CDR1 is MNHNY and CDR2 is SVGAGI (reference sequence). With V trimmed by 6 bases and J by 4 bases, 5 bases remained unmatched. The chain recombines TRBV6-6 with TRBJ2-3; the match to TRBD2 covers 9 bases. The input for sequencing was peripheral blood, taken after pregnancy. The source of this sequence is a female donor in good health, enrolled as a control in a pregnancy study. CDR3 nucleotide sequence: TGTGCCAGCAGGGGACTAGCAGGCGCAGATACGCAGTATTTT. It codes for CASRGLAGADTQYF.